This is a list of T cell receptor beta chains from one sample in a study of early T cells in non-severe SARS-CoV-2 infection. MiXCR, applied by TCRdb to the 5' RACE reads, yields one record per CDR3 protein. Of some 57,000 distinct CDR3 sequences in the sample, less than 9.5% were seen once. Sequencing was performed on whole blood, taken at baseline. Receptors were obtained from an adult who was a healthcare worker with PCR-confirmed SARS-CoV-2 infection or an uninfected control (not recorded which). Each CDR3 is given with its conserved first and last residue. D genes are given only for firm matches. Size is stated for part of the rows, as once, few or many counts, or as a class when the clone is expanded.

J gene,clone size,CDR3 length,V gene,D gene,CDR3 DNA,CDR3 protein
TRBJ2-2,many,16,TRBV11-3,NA,TGTGCCAGCAGCCCATGGGGCCAGCCGAACACCGGGGAGCTGTTTTTT,CASSPWGQPNTGELFF
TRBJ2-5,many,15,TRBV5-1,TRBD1,TGCGCCAGCAGCCCGGGGACAGGCGCCCAAGAGACCCAGTACTTC,CASSPGTGAQETQYF
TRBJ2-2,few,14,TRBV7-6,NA,TGTGCCAGCAGCTTAGATAGGGGGACCGGGGAGCTGTTTTTT,CASSLDRGTGELFF
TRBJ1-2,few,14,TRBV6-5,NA,TGTGCCAGCACCCCAGGGTGGAGTGACTATGGCTACACCTTC,CASTPGWSDYGYTF
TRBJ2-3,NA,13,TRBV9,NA,TGTGCCAGCAGCGGGAGGTACCCCCATACGCAGTATTTT,CASSGRYPHTQYF
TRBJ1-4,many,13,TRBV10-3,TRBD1,TGTGCCATCAGACAGGGGTTGAATGAAAAACTGTTTTTT,CAIRQGLNEKLFF
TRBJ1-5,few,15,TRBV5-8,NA,TGTGCCAGCAGCCAAGCCGGGGTCCCCAGCCAGCCCCAGCATTTT,CASSQAGVPSQPQHF
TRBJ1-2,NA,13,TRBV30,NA,TGTGCCTGGAGCGGTTCTGGGGCCTATGGCTACACCTTC,CAWSGSGAYGYTF
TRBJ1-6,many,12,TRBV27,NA,TGTGCCAGCAGTTTAAATAATTCACCCCTCCACTTT,CASSLNNSPLHF
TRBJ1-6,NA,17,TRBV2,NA,TGTGCCAGCAGTCAAAACTTGGACAGCACCTATAATTCACCCCTCCACTTT,CASSQNLDSTYNSPLHF
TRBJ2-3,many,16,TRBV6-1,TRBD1,TGTGCCAGCAGGCTCCGACAGGGGTTCAGCACAGATACGCAGTATTTT,CASRLRQGFSTDTQYF
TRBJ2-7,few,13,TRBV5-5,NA,TGTGCCAGCAGCTCACTGACTGTTCCAGCGCAGTACTTC,CASSSLTVPAQYF
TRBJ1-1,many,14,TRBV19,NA,TGTGCCAGTACGGCAACGCGCTCGAACACTGAAGCTTTCTTT,CASTATRSNTEAFF
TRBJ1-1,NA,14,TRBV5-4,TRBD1,TGTGCCAGCAGCCGTAATAACAGGGGATCTGAAGCTTTCTTT,CASSRNNRGSEAFF
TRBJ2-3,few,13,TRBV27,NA,TGTGCCAGCAGTTTAGTCCCTACAGATACGCAGTATTTT,CASSLVPTDTQYF
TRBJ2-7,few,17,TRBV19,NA,TGTGCCAGTATTCATGGGGGCGGGGACACTTGGTCCTACGAGCAGTACTTC,CASIHGGGDTWSYEQYF
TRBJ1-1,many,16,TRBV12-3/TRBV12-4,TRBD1,TGTGCCAGCAGTCTCCTCCACGACAGGGCCATCACTGAAGCTTTCTTT,CASSLLHDRAITEAFF
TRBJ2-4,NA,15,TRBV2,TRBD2,TGTGCCAGCAGCGCCGGGACTAGCGGGGGAGGGGTTCAGTACTTC,CASSAGTSGGGVQYF
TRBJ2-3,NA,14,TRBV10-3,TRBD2,TGTGCCATCAGCCAGCGGGACGTCCCAGATACGCAGTATTTT,CAISQRDVPDTQYF
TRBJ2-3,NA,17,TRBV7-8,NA,TGTGCCAGCAGCCCCCCGAGGGTAGCCGATATCACAGATACGCAGTATTTT,CASSPPRVADITDTQYF
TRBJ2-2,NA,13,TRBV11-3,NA,TGTGCCAGCAGCCCCCTAGACACCGGGGAGCTGTTTTTT,CASSPLDTGELFF
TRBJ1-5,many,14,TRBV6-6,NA,TGTGCCAGCAGCACCGGACCGGATAATCAGCCCCAGCATTTT,CASSTGPDNQPQHF
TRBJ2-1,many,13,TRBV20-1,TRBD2,TGCAGTGCCCCGGGACTAGGATATAATGAGCAGTTCTTC,CSAPGLGYNEQFF
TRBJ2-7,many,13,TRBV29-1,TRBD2,TGCAGCGTATCCGGGACTAGCGGCCACGAGCAGTACTTC,CSVSGTSGHEQYF
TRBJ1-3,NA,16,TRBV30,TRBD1,TGTGCCTGGAGCACCGGGACAGGGCCGGGGCAAAACACCATATATTTT,CAWSTGTGPGQNTIYF
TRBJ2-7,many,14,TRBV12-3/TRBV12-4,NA,TGTGCCAGCAGTTTGGACTACCCCTTCTACGAGCAGTACTTC,CASSLDYPFYEQYF
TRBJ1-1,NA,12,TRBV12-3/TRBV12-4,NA,TGTGCCAGCATTGGAGGGGGTACTGAAGCTTTCTTT,CASIGGGTEAFF
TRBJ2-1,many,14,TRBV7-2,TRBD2,TGTGCCAGCAGCTTGCGGGGGGCGATATATGAGCAGTTCTTC,CASSLRGAIYEQFF
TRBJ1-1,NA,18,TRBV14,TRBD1,TGTGCCAGCAGCCAAGGGGTGGTAGGGACAGGGAGGAACACTGAAGCTTTCTTT,CASSQGVVGTGRNTEAFF
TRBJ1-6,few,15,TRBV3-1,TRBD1,TGTGCCAGCAGCCACGCCGGGACAGGCGGTTCACCCCTCCACTTT,CASSHAGTGGSPLHF
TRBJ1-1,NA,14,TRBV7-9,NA,TGTGCCAGCAGCTGGTCCGGTGTTGCGCCGGAAGCTTTCTTT,CASSWSGVAPEAFF
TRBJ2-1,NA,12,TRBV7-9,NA,TGTGCCAGCGGGGACGGATATGGTGAGCAGTTCTTC,CASGDGYGEQFF
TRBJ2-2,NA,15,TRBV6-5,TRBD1,TGTGCCAGCAGTCCCCGGGACAGGGGAGGCGGGGAGCTGTTTTTT,CASSPRDRGGGELFF
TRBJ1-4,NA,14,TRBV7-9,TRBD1,TGTGCCAGCAGCTTAAGACAGGGGAATGAAAAACTGTTTTTT,CASSLRQGNEKLFF
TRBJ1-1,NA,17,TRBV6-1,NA,TGTGCCAGCAGTGAACGTTGGGGGGCGAGGGTTTACACTGAAGCTTTCTTT,CASSERWGARVYTEAFF
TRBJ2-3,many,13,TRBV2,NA,TGTGCCAGCAGTGCTCCTTTCACAGATACGCAGTATTTT,CASSAPFTDTQYF
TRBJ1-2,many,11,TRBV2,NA,TGTGCCAGCAGTCCCGAGCATGGCTACACCTTC,CASSPEHGYTF
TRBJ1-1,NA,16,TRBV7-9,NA,TGTGCCAGCAGCTTAGACGAAACAGTGAAGAACACTGAAGCTTTCTTT,CASSLDETVKNTEAFF
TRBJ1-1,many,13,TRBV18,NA,TGTGCCAGCTCACCAGGTCCCAACACTGAAGCTTTCTTT,CASSPGPNTEAFF
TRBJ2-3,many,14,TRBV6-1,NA,TGTGCCAGCAGTCCTCGACTGAGCACAGATACGCAGTATTTT,CASSPRLSTDTQYF
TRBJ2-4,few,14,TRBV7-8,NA,TGTGCCAGCAGCTTAACGGTGCGCAAAAACATTCAGTACTTC,CASSLTVRKNIQYF
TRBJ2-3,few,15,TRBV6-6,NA,TGTGCCAGCAGCCGGGTGTTCGGGGGCTCAGATACGCAGTATTTT,CASSRVFGGSDTQYF
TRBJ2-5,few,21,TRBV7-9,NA,TGTGCCAGCAGCTTGATCGGCGCCCCGCATGATGGGCATCTTGGCCAAGAGACCCAGTACTTC,CASSLIGAPHDGHLGQETQYF
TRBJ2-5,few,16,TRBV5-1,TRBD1,TGCGCCAGCAGCCGTACCGGGACAGGGAACACAGAGACCCAGTACTTC,CASSRTGTGNTETQYF
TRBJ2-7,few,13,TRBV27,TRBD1,TGTGCCAGCAGTTATCAGGGGGCATACGAGCAGTACTTC,CASSYQGAYEQYF
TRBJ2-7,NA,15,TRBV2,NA,TGTGCCAGCAGTCTTCAAGGGGGATTCGCCTACGAGCAGTACTTC,CASSLQGGFAYEQYF